Below, 12 T cell receptor beta chains from the same sample are listed, as sequenced in a study of T cell repertoires and HLA-DP antigens. Assay: immunoSEQ multiplex PCR; the TCRdb copy retains only in-frame clones and omits some. Counted here are 65,000 to 90,000 clones, about four fifths occurring once; the ten biggest clones make up approximately 1.4%. Their target antigens are unknown. Material for sequencing was CD4+ T cells from PBMCs. The receptors here all came from a man aged 60 to 75 in good health and CMV-seronegative.

CDR3 DNA sequence: TGTGCCACTGGAGGTGGGGCTGAAAAGGGGGAGACCCAGTACTTC. The encoded protein is CATGGGAEKGETQYF. The chain links TRBV6-6 to TRBJ2-5; D possibly matches TRBD1 or TRBD2 (5 bases each). The germline V gene has CDR1 MNHNY and CDR2 SVGAGI (reference sequence). This CDR3 region has 15 residues. V lost 10 bases to trimming and J lost 5 bases, with 23 bases between them.

This chain joins TRBV6-5 and TRBJ2-1; 13 positions agree with TRBD2. This CDR3 contains 16 residues. The J segment lost 8 bases and the V segment lost 2 bases, leaving 6 bases of the junction unmatched. Germline CDR1 is MNHEY and CDR2 is SVGAGI. CDR3 residues: CASSYQRTSGSDEQFF. Written as DNA, the CDR3 is TGTGCCAGCAGTTACCAAAGGACTAGCGGGAGTGATGAGCAGTTCTTC.

The gene calls are TRBV18 and TRBJ2-1, with a tentative D call TRBD1 (5 bases). Germline CDR1 is KGHSH and CDR2 is LQKENI. The CDR3 consists of 15 residues. V was trimmed by 0 bases and J by 8 bases, leaving 14 bases between them. The DNA of the CDR3 is TGTGCCAGCTCACCACCTGCTGGGGCAGGCCATGAGCAGTTCTTC. Residues: CASSPPAGAGHEQFF.

This clone was seen a handful of times. V gene TRBV27 combines with J gene TRBJ2-5; D unresolved. Trimming shortened V by 5 bases and J by 5 bases, and 9 bases separated the two germline ends. The germline V gene encodes CDR1 MNHEY and CDR2 SMNVEV (reference sequence). The CDR3 extends over 12 amino acids. In DNA, the CDR3 is TGTGCCAGCAGTCAGTCGAGGGAGACCCAGTACTTC. Residues: CASSQSRETQYF.

Note on this clone: A much larger clone is a single base away; this may be a read error. The J gene is TRBJ2-5, the V gene TRBV7-3, with D tentatively TRBD2 (7 bases). This CDR3 region has 15 residues. The V gene's germline CDR1 is SGHTA and CDR2 FQGTGA. Trimming cost V 5 bases and J 9 bases, with 22 bases left between them. In DNA form, the CDR3 reads TGTGCCAGCAGCCACCAAGGGGGGGGCTTGGAGGCCCAGTACTTC. Protein: CASSHQGGGLEAQYF.

This chain connects TRBV7-2 to TRBJ1-2, with D perhaps TRBD1 (6 bases). V gave up 5 bases and J gave up 4 bases, with 17 bases separating them. CDR3 size: 15 residues. Per germline, CDR1 SGHTA and CDR2 FQGNSA. CDR3 sequence (DNA): TGTGCCAGCAGCGCACGAGGGGGGTCAATCTATGGCTACACCTTC. Encoded protein: CASSARGGSIYGYTF.

The J gene is TRBJ2-2, the V gene TRBV11-2; 11 bases are a match to TRBD1. V lost 5 bases to trimming and J lost 6 bases; unmatched junction nucleotides: 2. This CDR3 spans 14 amino acids. The germline gives CDR1 SGHAT, CDR2 FQNNGV. The CDR3 sequence: CASSRGQGAGELFF. As DNA, the CDR3 is TGTGCCAGCAGCCGGGGACAGGGGGCCGGGGAGCTGTTTTTT.

The V gene is TRBV12-5, the J gene TRBJ1-3; weak D call: TRBD1 (5 bases). CDR1 is LGHNT and CDR2 is FRNRAP in the germline V gene. V was pared by 10 bases and J by 3 bases, with 19 bases between. The CDR3 sequence is 15 residues long. The CDR3 spells CATSWRGSSGNTIYF. CDR3 DNA sequence: TGTGCTACCTCGTGGCGGGGCTCGAGTGGAAACACCATATATTTT. The variable domain in full, with the rest retrieved from reference TRBV12-5 and TRBJ1-3, is DARVTQTPRHKVTEMGQEVTMRCQPILGHNTVFWYRQTMMQGLELLAYFRNRAPLDDSGMPKDRFSAEMPDATLATLKIQPSEPRDSAVYFCATSWRGSSGNTIYFGEGSWLTVV.

This clone has a single count. The chain carries TRBV29-1 and TRBJ1-3, with 10 bases identical to TRBD1. Trimming cost V 7 bases and J 0 bases; bases outside gene matches: 3. The CDR3 spans 14 residues. Germline V lookup: CDR1 SQVTM, CDR2 ANQGSEA. The CDR3 nucleotides are TGCAGCGCCGGGGACAGGGGCTCTGGAAACACCATATATTTT. Protein: CSAGDRGSGNTIYF.

The rearrangement joins TRBV19 to TRBJ1-6; D unresolved. The germline V gene has CDR1 LNHDA and CDR2 SQIVND (reference sequence). CDR3 length: 14 residues. Trimming removed 6 bases from V and 10 bases from J, with 16 bases in between. CDR3 coding DNA: TGTGCCAGTAGGCACTCGACATATGGGTCACCCCTCCACTTT. Its protein is CASRHSTYGSPLHF.

V and J are TRBV18 and TRBJ2-1; the D is unclear. The CDR3 is made up of 13 amino acids. Germline V CDR1 and CDR2: KGHSH, LQKENI. Trimming removed 6 bases at V and 4 bases at J, with 10 bases between. CDR3 sequence (DNA): TGTGCCAGCTCGAGCTTCGGTTACAATGAGCAGTTCTTC. Its protein product is CASSSFGYNEQFF.

V gene TRBV19 combines with J gene TRBJ1-5; 12 nucleotides match TRBD1. Germline CDR1 is LNHDA and CDR2 is SQIVND (reference sequence). The CDR3 has 20 amino acids. After removal of 7 bases from V and 0 bases from J, the junction contained 16 bases not matched to a gene. CDR3 DNA: TGTGCCAGTACCATCGAGTGGGGACAGGGGGCCATATATAGCAATCAGCCCCAGCATTTT. This translates into CASTIEWGQGAIYSNQPQHF. Complete variable domain (other parts from reference TRBV19 and TRBJ1-5): DGGITQSPKYLFRKEGQNVTLSCEQNLNHDAMYWYRQDPGQGLRLIYYSQIVNDFQKGDIAEGYSVSREKKESFPLTVTSAQKNPTAFYLCASTIEWGQGAIYSNQPQHFGDGTRLSIL.